The 25 T cell receptor beta chains below all came from one sample that was sequenced in a study of glioma-infiltrating T cells after dendritic cell vaccination (dated by TCRdb to the mid-2010s). The intended sense of this specimen's time point label: after dendritic cell vaccination, including at tumor progression/relapse. The library was made by the immunoSEQ multiplex PCR assay. TCRdb limited this immuneACCESS table to in-frame rearrangements with V and J called. A share of clones is missing; checked studies link under half to unresolved V genes, and the rest is unexplained. Counted in this sample were 75,000 to 95,000 clones; around 86% of them appeared once. The ten largest clones capture 2% to 2.5% of the sample. Sequences were derived from blood, sampled after dendritic cell vaccination. The receptors come from a human donor with glioblastoma.

This chain uses TRBV7-3 with TRBJ2-3; D unresolved. CDR1 and CDR2 (germline): SGHTA, FQGTGA. V was trimmed by 4 bases and J by 13 bases, leaving 18 bases between them. CDR3 size: 13 residues. CDR3 region: CASSYSKRSPKYF. The CDR3 DNA is TGTGCCAGCAGCTACTCGAAACGAAGCCCCAAGTATTTT.

This chain uses TRBV18 with TRBJ1-2; tentatively, D is TRBD1 (6 bases). This CDR3 comprises 14 residues. V shed 3 bases and J shed 6 bases, with 14 bases lying between them. Germline CDR1 KGHSH, CDR2 LQKENI. The CDR3 spells CASSPLDRYNGYTF. CDR3 in DNA: TGTGCCAGCTCACCTTTGGACAGATATAATGGCTACACCTTC.

The chain couples TRBV4-2 to TRBJ2-5; D unresolved. CDR3 length equals 15 residues. V dropped 0 bases and J dropped 7 bases, with 15 bases sitting between them. Germline V gives CDR1 LGHNA, CDR2 YNFKEQ. CDR3 sequence reads: CASSQDNRKPGTQYF. The DNA of the CDR3 is TGTGCCAGCAGCCAAGATAACCGAAAACCCGGGACCCAGTACTTC.

V usage is TRBV9 and J usage is TRBJ1-1; 8 bases are shared with TRBD1. The V and J ends lost 3 bases and 1 base, in that order; junction bases with no gene match: 5. This CDR3 comprises 15 residues. The germline CDR1 and CDR2 sequences are SGDLS and YYNGEE. CDR3: CASSGYRGGNTEAFF. The CDR3 DNA sequence: TGTGCCAGCAGCGGCTACAGGGGGGGGAACACTGAAGCTTTCTTT.

The chain has TRBV5-1 and TRBJ2-1; no reliable D call. V dropped 2 bases and J dropped 0 bases, with 9 bases sitting between them. The germline CDR1 and CDR2 sequences are SGHRS and YFSETQ. The length of the CDR3 is 15 residues. In DNA form, the CDR3 reads TGCGCCAGCAGCTTCCACATAAGCTCCTACAATGAGCAGTTCTTC. This encodes CASSFHISSYNEQFF.

The CDR3 spells CASSPRTGVNEQFF. The CDR3 nucleotides read TGTGCCAGCTCACCCCGGACAGGGGTAAATGAGCAGTTCTTC. V and J are TRBV18 and TRBJ2-1, with 9 bases that match TRBD1. This CDR3 has 14 amino acids. V trimming: 3 bases; J trimming: 7 bases; junction bases outside the gene matches: 4. Germline-derived CDR1 and CDR2 are KGHSH and LQKENI.

This clone was found once. The chain recombines TRBV25-1 with TRBJ2-7; 7 bases match TRBD2. Germline V CDR1 and CDR2: MGHDK, SYGVNS. This CDR3 contains 17 residues. Trimming took 3 bases from V and 5 from J; bases not matched to a gene: 16. The chain's CDR3 is CASSDWSGTKPQNEQYF. The CDR3 DNA follows: TGTGCCAGCAGTGACTGGTCCGGGACTAAACCCCAGAACGAGCAGTACTTC.

There are a few counts of this clone. The chain uses TRBV11-2 and TRBJ2-4, with 8 positions matching TRBD1. CDR1 is SGHAT and CDR2 is FQNNGV in the germline V gene. V gave up 5 bases and J gave up 4 bases; unmatched junction bases: 7. This CDR3 has 15 residues. CDR3 sequence reads: CASSTSTGGKNIQYF. The CDR3 DNA sequence: TGTGCCAGCAGCACATCTACAGGGGGGAAAAACATTCAGTACTTC. Full variable domain (remainder filled in from reference TRBV11-2 and TRBJ2-4): EAGVAQSPRYKIIEKRQSVAFWCNPISGHATLYWYQQILGQGPKLLIQFQNNGVVDDSQLPKDRFSAERLKGVDSTLKIQPAKLEDSAVYLCASSTSTGGKNIQYFGAGTRLSVL.

The chain uses TRBV4-1 and TRBJ2-4, with TRBD1 matching over 7 bases. CDR1 and CDR2 (germline): MGHRA, YSYEKL. The CDR3 length is 14 residues. The J segment lost 7 bases and the V segment lost 5 bases, leaving 8 bases of the junction unmatched. The CDR3 nucleotides read TGCGCCAGCAGCGCTCCGGGCAGGGGGAACATTCAGTACTTC. This codes for CASSAPGRGNIQYF.

CDR3 nucleotides: TGCGCCAGCAGCTTGTATCAGGGAGGGGAGACCCAGTACTTC. It yields the protein CASSLYQGGETQYF. The chain uses TRBV5-1 and TRBJ2-5; 7 bases align to TRBD2. Losses at the gene ends were 1 base for V and 5 bases for J; bases not matched to a gene: 5. The CDR3 covers 14 residues. Looked up from germline, CDR1 is SGHRS and CDR2 is YFSETQ.

The V call is TRBV2, the J call TRBJ2-4; 13 nucleotides match TRBD2. Per the germline V gene, CDR1 is SNHLY and CDR2 is FYNNEI. The CDR3 totals 15 residues. V shed 1 base and J 6 bases; nucleotides not matched to a gene: 0. The CDR3 reads CASSEGTSGRNIQYF. The CDR3 DNA sequence: TGTGCCAGCAGTGAAGGGACTAGCGGGAGAAACATTCAGTACTTC.

The chain has TRBV19 and TRBJ2-1; 7 bases align to TRBD1. Germline V gene data show CDR1 as LNHDA and CDR2 as SQIVND (reference sequence). The CDR3 has 15 residues. V lost 1 base, J lost 8 bases, and 8 bases stayed unmatched. The CDR3 sequence: CASSIVGTEVDEQFF. CDR3 nucleotides: TGTGCCAGTAGTATAGTAGGGACAGAAGTAGATGAGCAGTTCTTC. The variable domain in full, completed from reference TRBV19 and TRBJ2-1, reads DGGITQSPKYLFRKEGQNVTLSCEQNLNHDAMYWYRQDPGQGLRLIYYSQIVNDFQKGDIAEGYSVSREKKESFPLTVTSAQKNPTAFYLCASSIVGTEVDEQFFGPGTRLTVL.

The rearrangement uses TRBV10-2 and TRBJ1-4; D uncertain. V lost 6 bases and J lost 0, with 8 bases in between. The CDR3 is 14 amino acids. Germline V gene lookup returns CDR1 WSHSY and CDR2 SAAADI. The CDR3 nucleotides are TGCGCCAGCAGGTCCCGCGCAACTAATGAAAAACTGTTTTTT. Translation: CASRSRATNEKLFF.

The V gene is TRBV7-2, the J gene TRBJ2-7, with 7 bases identical to TRBD1. V lost 7 bases, J lost 4 bases, and 10 bases stayed unmatched. This CDR3 spans 14 amino acids. Germline values: CDR1 SGHTA, CDR2 FQGNSA. CDR3 DNA sequence: TGTGCCAGCACCATAAAGGGGGCCCTTTACGAGCAGTACTTC. The encoded protein is CASTIKGALYEQYF. Full variable domain (missing parts from reference TRBV7-2 and TRBJ2-7): GAGVSQSPSNKVTEKGKDVELRCDPISGHTALYWYRQSLGQGLEFLIYFQGNSAPDKSGLPSDRFSAERTGGSVSTLTIQRTQQEDSAVYLCASTIKGALYEQYFGPGTRLTVT.

The chain employs TRBV7-9 and TRBJ2-1; 10 bases are shared with TRBD2. In germline, CDR1 is SEHNR, CDR2 FQNEAQ (reference sequence). With 0 bases clipped from V and 6 bases from J, the junction kept 5 bases outside the gene matches. This CDR3 has 16 amino acids. The CDR3: CASSLASGGLLNEQFF. The CDR3 coding sequence is TGTGCCAGCAGCTTAGCTAGCGGGGGGCTTCTCAATGAGCAGTTCTTC.

The chain couples TRBV7-3 to TRBJ2-1; no firm D call. The CDR3 is 14 amino acids. The germline V and J ends were trimmed by 8 bases and 2 bases, with 13 bases remaining between them. The germline V gene encodes CDR1 SGHTA and CDR2 FQGTGA. The DNA of the CDR3 is TGTGCCAGCTGTTCCGGCGCGGCCTACAATGAGCAGTTCTTC. Residues: CASCSGAAYNEQFF.

This chain links TRBV5-1 with TRBJ2-1, with TRBD2 as a possible D gene (6 bases). Trimming removed 4 bases at V and 6 bases at J, with 23 bases between. CDR3 size: 17 residues. Germline CDR1 reads SGHRS; CDR2 reads YFSETQ. The CDR3 DNA sequence: TGCGCCAGCAGCACCCCTACTGGAGGGGAGAGGGCCAATGAGCAGTTCTTC. Its translation is CASSTPTGGERANEQFF.

The V and J genes are TRBV19 and TRBJ2-7; D is perhaps TRBD1 (5 bases). V was cut by 2 bases and J by 6 bases, with 14 bases left in between. The CDR3 loop spans 14 amino acids. Germline V lookup: CDR1 LNHDA, CDR2 SQIVND (reference sequence). CDR3 residues: CASSIRQGNVEQYF. CDR3 DNA: TGTGCCAGTAGTATACGCCAGGGAAATGTCGAGCAGTACTTC.

This sequence joins TRBV2 and TRBJ2-1; 15 bases are shared with TRBD2. This CDR3 spans 20 amino acids. J gave up 3 bases and V 4 bases, and 13 bases lay outside the gene matches. CDR1 is SNHLY, CDR2 FYNNEI, per germline. CDR3 sequence (DNA): TGTGCCAGCAGTGGCGGGACTAGCGGGGGGACACATAGTCTCTACAATGAGCAGTTCTTC. It specifies CASSGGTSGGTHSLYNEQFF.

The rearrangement joins TRBV14 to TRBJ1-2, with 10 bases fitting TRBD1. The CDR3 consists of 16 residues. The germline CDR1 and CDR2 sequences are SGHDN and FVKESK. The J segment lost 8 bases and the V segment lost 1 base, leaving 10 bases of the junction unmatched. The CDR3 nucleotides are TGTGCCAGCAGCCAAGCCGGAGGGGGGACAGGGGAAGGCTACACCTTC. Translation gives CASSQAGGGTGEGYTF.

The gene calls are TRBV21-1 and TRBJ1-1; the D segment call TRBD1 is taken from the table without a DNA check. TRBV21-1 has pseudogene status. This CDR3 contains 16 residues. CDR3 amino acids: CASSNGRGQENTEAFF. The DNA for the CDR3 is TGTGCCAGCAGCAATGGTAGGGGGCAAGAGAACACTGAAGCTTTCTTT.

The chain employs TRBV7-6 and TRBJ1-2; D perhaps matches TRBD1 (6 bases). From germline, CDR1 is SGHVS and CDR2 FNYEAQ. The CDR3 extends over 15 amino acids. V lost 5 bases and J lost 8, with 21 bases in between. Here the CDR3 DNA reads TGTGCCAGCAGCCTTTCCTCGACAGGCGAGGGGGGCTACACCTTC. This translates into CASSLSSTGEGGYTF. Filled out from reference TRBV7-6 and TRBJ1-2, the complete variable domain reads GAGVSQSPRYKVTKRGQDVALRCDPISGHVSLYWYRQALGQGPEFLTYFNYEAQQDKSGLPNDRFSAERPEGSISTLTIQRTEQRDSAMYRCASSLSSTGEGGYTFGSGTRLTVV.

The chain recombines TRBV5-1 with TRBJ2-5; TRBD1 matches 10 bases. Unmatched junction bases numbered 4, after V lost 3 bases and J lost 5 bases. The CDR3 covers 14 residues. CDR1 is SGHRS, CDR2 YFSETQ, per germline. CDR3 sequence (DNA): TGCGCCAGCAGCTACATGACAGGGGGCGAGACCCAGTACTTC. Translation gives CASSYMTGGETQYF.

V is TRBV6-5 and J is TRBJ2-7; tentative D call: TRBD2 (6 bases). This CDR3 has 15 amino acids. The V and J ends lost 5 bases and 0 bases respectively, with 14 bases between them. CDR1 is MNHEY, CDR2 SVGAGI, per germline. CDR3 coding DNA: TGTGCCAGCAGTAGGTCCTTGGAGGGCTCCTACGAGCAGTACTTC. Translated: CASSRSLEGSYEQYF.

This clone was seen once. V usage is TRBV12-5 and J usage is TRBJ1-1, with D perhaps TRBD1 (5 bases). The CDR3 is 13 amino acids. From germline, CDR1 is LGHNT and CDR2 FRNRAP. V was clipped by 6 bases and J by 2 bases, with 10 bases between them. The CDR3 DNA sequence: TGTGCTAGTGGACGGGGGGAAAACACTGAAGCTTTCTTT. The encoded protein is CASGRGENTEAFF.